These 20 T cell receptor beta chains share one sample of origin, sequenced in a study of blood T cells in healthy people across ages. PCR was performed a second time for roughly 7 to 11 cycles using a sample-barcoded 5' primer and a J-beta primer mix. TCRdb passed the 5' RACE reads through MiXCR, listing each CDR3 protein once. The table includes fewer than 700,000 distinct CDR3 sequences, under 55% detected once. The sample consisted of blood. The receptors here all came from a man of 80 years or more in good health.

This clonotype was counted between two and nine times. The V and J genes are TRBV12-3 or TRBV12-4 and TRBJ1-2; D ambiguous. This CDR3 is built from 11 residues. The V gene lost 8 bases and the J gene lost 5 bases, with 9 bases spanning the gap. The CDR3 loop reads CASGQTYGYTF. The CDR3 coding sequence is TGTGCCAGCGGGCAGACTTATGGCTACACCTTC.

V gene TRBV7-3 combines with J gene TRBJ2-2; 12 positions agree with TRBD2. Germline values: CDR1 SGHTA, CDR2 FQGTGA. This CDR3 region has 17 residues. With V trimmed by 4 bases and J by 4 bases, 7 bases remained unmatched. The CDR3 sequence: CASSSGLAGIRTGELFF. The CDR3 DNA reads TGTGCCAGCAGCTCAGGACTAGCGGGAATTCGCACCGGGGAGCTGTTTTTT.

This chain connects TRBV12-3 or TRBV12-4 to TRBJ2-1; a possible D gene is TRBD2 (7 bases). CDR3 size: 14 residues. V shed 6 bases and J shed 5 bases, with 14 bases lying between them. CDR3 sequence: CASSRGRGDNEQFF. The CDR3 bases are TGTGCCAGCAGCCGGGGGAGGGGGGACAATGAGCAGTTCTTC.

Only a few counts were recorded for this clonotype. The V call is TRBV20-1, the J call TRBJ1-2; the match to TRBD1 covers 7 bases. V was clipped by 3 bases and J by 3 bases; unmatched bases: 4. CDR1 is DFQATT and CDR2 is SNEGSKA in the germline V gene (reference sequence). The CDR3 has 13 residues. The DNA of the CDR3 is TGCAGTGCTAGGACGGGACAGCACTATGGCTACACCTTC. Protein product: CSARTGQHYGYTF.

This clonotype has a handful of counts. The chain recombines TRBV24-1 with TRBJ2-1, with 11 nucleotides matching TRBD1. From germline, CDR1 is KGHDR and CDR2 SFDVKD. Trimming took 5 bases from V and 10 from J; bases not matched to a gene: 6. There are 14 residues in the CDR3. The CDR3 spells CATSGGQGAWEQFF. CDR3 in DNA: TGTGCCACCAGTGGTGGACAGGGGGCGTGGGAGCAGTTCTTC.

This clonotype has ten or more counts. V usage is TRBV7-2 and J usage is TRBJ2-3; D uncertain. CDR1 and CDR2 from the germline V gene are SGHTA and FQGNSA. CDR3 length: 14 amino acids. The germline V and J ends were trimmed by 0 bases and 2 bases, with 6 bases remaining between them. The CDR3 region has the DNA TGTGCCAGCAGCTTAGCTAGCTCCACAGATACGCAGTATTTT. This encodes CASSLASSTDTQYF.

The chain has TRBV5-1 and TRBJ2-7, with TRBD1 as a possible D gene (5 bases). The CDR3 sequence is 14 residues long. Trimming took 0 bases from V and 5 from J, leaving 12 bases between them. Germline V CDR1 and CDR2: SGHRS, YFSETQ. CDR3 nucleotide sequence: TGCGCCAGCAGCTTGGAAATCAGGGAAAACGAGCAGTACTTC. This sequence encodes CASSLEIRENEQYF.

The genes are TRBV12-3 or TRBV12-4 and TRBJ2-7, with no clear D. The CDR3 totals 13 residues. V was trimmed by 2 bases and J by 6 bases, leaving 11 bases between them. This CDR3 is CASSLRTESEQYF. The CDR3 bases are TGTGCCAGCAGTTTACGTACGGAGTCCGAGCAGTACTTC.

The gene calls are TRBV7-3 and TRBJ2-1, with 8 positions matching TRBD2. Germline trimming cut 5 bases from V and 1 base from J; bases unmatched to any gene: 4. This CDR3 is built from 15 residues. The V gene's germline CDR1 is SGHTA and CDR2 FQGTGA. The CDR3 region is CASSPGGASYNEQFF. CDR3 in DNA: TGTGCCAGCAGCCCGGGGGGGGCTTCCTACAATGAGCAGTTCTTC.

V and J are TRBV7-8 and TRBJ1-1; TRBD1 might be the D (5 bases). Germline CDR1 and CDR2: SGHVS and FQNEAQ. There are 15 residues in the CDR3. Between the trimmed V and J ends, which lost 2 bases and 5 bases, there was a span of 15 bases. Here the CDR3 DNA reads TGTGCCAGCAGCTTACAGGGAGGGTGGTCGACTGAAGCTTTCTTT. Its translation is CASSLQGGWSTEAFF.

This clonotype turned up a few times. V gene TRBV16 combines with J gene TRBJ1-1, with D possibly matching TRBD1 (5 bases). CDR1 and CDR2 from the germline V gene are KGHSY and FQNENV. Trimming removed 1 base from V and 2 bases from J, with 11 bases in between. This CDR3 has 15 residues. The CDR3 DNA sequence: TGTGCCAGCAGCCAATGGGGGGTTGGTAACACTGAAGCTTTCTTT. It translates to CASSQWGVGNTEAFF.

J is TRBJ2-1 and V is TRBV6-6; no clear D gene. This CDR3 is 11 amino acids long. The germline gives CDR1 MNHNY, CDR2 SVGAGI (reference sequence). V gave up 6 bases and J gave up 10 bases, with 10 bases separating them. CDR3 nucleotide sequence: TGTGCCAGCAGCCTCAACCAAGAGCAGTTCTTC. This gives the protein CASSLNQEQFF.

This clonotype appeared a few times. CDR3 bases: TGCGCCAGCAGCTGGACTAGCGGGAGAAGGAATGGTGTCGATGAGCAGTTCTTC. Encoded protein: CASSWTSGRRNGVDEQFF. This chain connects TRBV5-1 to TRBJ2-1, with 13 bases identical to TRBD2. The CDR3 is 18 amino acids. The germline gives CDR1 SGHRS, CDR2 YFSETQ. Trimming at V came to 3 bases and at J to 8 bases, leaving 14 bases not matched to a gene.

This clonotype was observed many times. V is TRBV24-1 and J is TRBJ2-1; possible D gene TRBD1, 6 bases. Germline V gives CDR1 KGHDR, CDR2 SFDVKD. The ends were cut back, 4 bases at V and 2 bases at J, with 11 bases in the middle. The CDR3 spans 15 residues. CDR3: CATSEWTATYNEQFF. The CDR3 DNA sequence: TGTGCCACCAGTGAATGGACAGCAACCTACAATGAGCAGTTCTTC.

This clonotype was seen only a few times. The CDR3 nucleotides read TGTGCCAGCAGCTTAGACGGGGGGCGCGGAGGCATTCAGTACTTC. Protein product: CASSLDGGRGGIQYF. The chain is built from TRBV7-2 and TRBJ2-4, with a weak D call TRBD2 (7 bases). The CDR3 loop spans 15 amino acids. Germline loops: CDR1 SGHTA, CDR2 FQGNSA. Trimming took off 1 base at V and 9 bases at J, with 16 bases between the two ends.

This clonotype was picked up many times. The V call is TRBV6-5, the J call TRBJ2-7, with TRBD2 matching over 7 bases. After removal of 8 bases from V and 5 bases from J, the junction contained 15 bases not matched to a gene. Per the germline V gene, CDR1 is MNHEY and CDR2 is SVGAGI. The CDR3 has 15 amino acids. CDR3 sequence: CASRRGIRGVNEQYF. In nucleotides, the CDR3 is TGTGCCAGCCGTCGCGGGATCCGGGGGGTGAACGAGCAGTACTTC.

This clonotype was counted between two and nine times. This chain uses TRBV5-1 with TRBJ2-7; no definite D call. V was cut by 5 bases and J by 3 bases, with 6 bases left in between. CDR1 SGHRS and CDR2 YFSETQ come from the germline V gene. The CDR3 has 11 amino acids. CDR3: CASRNDYEQYF. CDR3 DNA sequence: TGCGCCAGCAGAAACGACTACGAGCAGTACTTC.

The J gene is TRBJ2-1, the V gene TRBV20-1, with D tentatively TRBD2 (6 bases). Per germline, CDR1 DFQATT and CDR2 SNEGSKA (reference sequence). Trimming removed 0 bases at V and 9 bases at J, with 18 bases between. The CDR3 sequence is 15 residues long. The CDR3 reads CSAREALAGGGEQFF. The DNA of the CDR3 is TGCAGTGCTAGAGAGGCCCTAGCCGGGGGAGGTGAGCAGTTCTTC.

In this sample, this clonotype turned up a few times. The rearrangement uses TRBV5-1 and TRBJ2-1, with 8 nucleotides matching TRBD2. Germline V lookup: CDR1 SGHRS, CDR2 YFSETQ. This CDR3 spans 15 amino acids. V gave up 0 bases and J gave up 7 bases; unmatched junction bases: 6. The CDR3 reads CASSLARGGENEQFF. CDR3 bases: TGCGCCAGCAGCTTGGCCCGGGGGGGCGAGAATGAGCAGTTCTTC.

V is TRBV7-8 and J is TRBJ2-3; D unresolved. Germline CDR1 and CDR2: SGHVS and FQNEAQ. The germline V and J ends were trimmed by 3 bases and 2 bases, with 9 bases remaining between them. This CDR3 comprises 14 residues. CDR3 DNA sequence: TGTGCCAGCAGCTTCAGTCAGATCACAGATACGCAGTATTTT. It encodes CASSFSQITDTQYF.